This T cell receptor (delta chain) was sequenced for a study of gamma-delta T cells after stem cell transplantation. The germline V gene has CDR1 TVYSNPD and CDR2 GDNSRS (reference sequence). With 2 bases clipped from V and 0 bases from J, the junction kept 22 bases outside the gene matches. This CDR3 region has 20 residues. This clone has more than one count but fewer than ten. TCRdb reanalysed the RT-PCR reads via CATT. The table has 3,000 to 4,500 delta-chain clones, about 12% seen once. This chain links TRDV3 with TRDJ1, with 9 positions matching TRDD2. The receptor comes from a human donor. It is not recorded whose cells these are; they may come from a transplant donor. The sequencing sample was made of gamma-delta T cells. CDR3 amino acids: CAFPLPTSLTVRGYTDKLIF. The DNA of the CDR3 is TGTGCCTTTCCCCTTCCTACTTCCCTGACTGTAAGGGGGTACACCGATAAACTCATCTTT. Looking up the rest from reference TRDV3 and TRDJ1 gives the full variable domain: CDKVTQSSPDQTVASGSEVVLLCTYDTVYSNPDLFWYRIRPDYSFQFVFYGDNSRSEGADFTQGRFSVKHILTQKAFHLVISPVRTEDSATYYCAFPLPTSLTVRGYTDKLIFGKGTRVTVEP.